This is a list of T cell receptor beta chains from one sample in a study of cytomegalovirus exposure and HLA in healthy donors. TCRdb's copy holds only in-frame clones and misses some; the assay was immunoSEQ multiplex PCR. Of under 70,000 clones listed, 75% to 90% were seen once; the top ten hold over 1.5%. The sequencing input was PBMCs. The receptors were gathered from a woman between 18 and 30 years old in good health and CMV-seronegative. Each CDR3 is given with its conserved first and last residue. The order of the fields is V gene, D gene, J gene, clone size, CDR3 DNA, CDR3 protein. A D gene is named only where the DNA matches it firmly. Size is stated for part of the rows, as once, few or many counts, or as a class when the clone is expanded.

TRBV19	.	TRBJ1-1	.	TGTGCCAGTAGGACACGCGTTGAAGCTTTCTTT	CASRTRVEAFF
TRBV30	TRBD1	TRBJ1-1	few	TGTGCCTGGAGTTTAGACAGGGGCACTGAAGCTTTCTTT	CAWSLDRGTEAFF
TRBV12-5	TRBD2	TRBJ2-1	.	TGTGCTAGTGGTTTGGTTAGCGGGGTGAGAAATGAGCAGTTCTTC	CASGLVSGVRNEQFF
TRBV5-8	.	TRBJ1-1	.	TGTGCCAGCAGCTTGGGTGTCAGAGAGGACACTGAAGCTTTCTTT	CASSLGVREDTEAFF
TRBV7-6	.	TRBJ2-3	.	TGTGCCAGCAGCTTAGACGGGACAGATACGCAGTATTTT	CASSLDGTDTQYF
TRBV15	.	TRBJ1-6	once	TGTGCCACCAGCAGAGATCGACTCTATAATTCACCCCTCCACTTT	CATSRDRLYNSPLHF
TRBV27	.	TRBJ1-1	.	TGTGCCAGCAGTTCGTCAAACTCGGGCACTGAAGCTTTCTTT	CASSSSNSGTEAFF
TRBV28	TRBD2	TRBJ2-7	.	TGTGCCAGCAGTTTGGGGGGACTAGTCAACTACGAGCAGTACTTC	CASSLGGLVNYEQYF
TRBV2	.	TRBJ1-1	.	TGTGCCAGCAGGGCTGAGGGATTCAACGCTGAAGCTTTCTTT	CASRAEGFNAEAFF
TRBV30	TRBD1	TRBJ1-5	.	TGTGCCTGGAGTGAGGGGGCGGTTCAGCCCCAGCATTTT	CAWSEGAVQPQHF
TRBV11-3	TRBD1	TRBJ2-7	.	TGTGCCAGCAGCCAATCGGGACAGGCACGAACGGAGCAGTACTTC	CASSQSGQARTEQYF
TRBV30	.	TRBJ1-5	.	TGTGCCTGGAGTGAAGGATCGGGGGGCAGCAATCAGCCCCAGCATTTT	CAWSEGSGGSNQPQHF
TRBV5-6	.	TRBJ2-3	.	TGTGCCAGCAGCCTGGGTTCGGCAGATACGCAGTATTTT	CASSLGSADTQYF
TRBV10-3	TRBD1	TRBJ1-2	.	TGTGCCATCAGTCTGACAGGGTACGGCTACACCTTC	CAISLTGYGYTF
TRBV5-1	.	TRBJ2-7	.	TGCGCCAGCAGCTTGATGGCGGGCTGGCCGAGCGAGCAGTACTTC	CASSLMAGWPSEQYF
TRBV27	.	TRBJ1-2	.	TGTGCCAGCGGAGAGGGCGCATCGTATGGCTACACCTTC	CASGEGASYGYTF
TRBV2	.	TRBJ1-1	.	TGTGCCAGCAAGACGGACAGGAACACTGAAGCTTTCTTT	CASKTDRNTEAFF
TRBV4-3	.	TRBJ2-1	.	TGCGCCAGCAGCCAAGATAGGGGCGTTGAGCAGTTCTTC	CASSQDRGVEQFF
TRBV25-1	.	TRBJ2-7	.	TGTGCCAGCAGGCCCAGGGTATCCCACGAGCAGTACTTC	CASRPRVSHEQYF
TRBV5-1	.	TRBJ2-3	.	TGCGCCAGCAGCTTGGCGACAGGCGCAGATACGCAGTATTTT	CASSLATGADTQYF
TRBV5-1	.	TRBJ1-1	.	TGCGCCAGCAGCGTGCAGCCCACCAATGACTATACTGAAGCTTTCTTT	CASSVQPTNDYTEAFF
TRBV4-2	TRBD2	TRBJ2-3	.	TGTGCCAGCAGCCAAGATGCGGGTGTGGGAGCGGGAGATGGTACGCAGTATTTT	CASSQDAGVGAGDGTQYF
TRBV2	TRBD1	TRBJ2-2	.	TGTGCCAGCAGCCCGGGACAGGTCGGGACCGGGGAGCTGTTTTTT	CASSPGQVGTGELFF
TRBV4-3	.	TRBJ1-3	.	TGCGCCAGCAGCCAAAAGGGGCAGGGGCTCAACACCATATATTTT	CASSQKGQGLNTIYF
TRBV5-4	TRBD2	TRBJ2-3	once	TGTGCCAGCAGCACGGGGACTAGCGGGAGCACAGATACGCAGTATTTT	CASSTGTSGSTDTQYF
TRBV15	.	TRBJ2-3	once	TGTGCCACCAGCATTACGGCCGTAAGCGTTACAGATACGCAGTATTTT	CATSITAVSVTDTQYF
TRBV15	.	TRBJ2-3	.	TGTGCCACCAGCAGAGTTGGAACAGGGATTGCAGATACGCAGTATTTT	CATSRVGTGIADTQYF
TRBV6-5	.	TRBJ1-2	few	TGTGCCAGCAGTTACGGGCAGGGATATGGTGGCTACACCTTC	CASSYGQGYGGYTF
TRBV19	TRBD1	TRBJ2-7	.	TGTGCCAGTAGTCCAGACAGGGGCCAGGAGCAGTACTTC	CASSPDRGQEQYF
TRBV2	.	TRBJ2-3	.	TGTGCCAGCATGTACATTAGCACAGATACGCAGTATTTT	CASMYISTDTQYF
TRBV19	.	TRBJ1-4	.	TGTGCCAGTAGTATCACTCCGATTAATGAAAAACTGTTTTTT	CASSITPINEKLFF
TRBV19	.	TRBJ1-6	few	TGTGCCAGTAGTTACCCGGGAACCGCTAATTCACCCCTCCACTTT	CASSYPGTANSPLHF
TRBV5-1	TRBD2	TRBJ2-1	.	TGCGCCAGCAGCTTGGGACTAGCGGCCCCCAATGAGCAGTTCTTC	CASSLGLAAPNEQFF
TRBV4-2	.	TRBJ2-6	.	TGTGCCAGCAGCCAGGTACTAGCCTCCATAACGGCTGGGGCCAACGTCCTGACTTTC	CASSQVLASITAGANVLTF
TRBV6-1	TRBD1	TRBJ1-5	.	TGTGCCAGCAGTATGACAGGGGGGTTGAGTAGAGCCCAGCATTTT	CASSMTGGLSRAQHF
TRBV11-2	TRBD2	TRBJ2-7	.	TGTGCCAGCAGCTTAGTATCCGGGGGGGCCACCTACGAGCAGTACTTC	CASSLVSGGATYEQYF
TRBV11-2	.	TRBJ2-1	once	TGTGCCAGCAGCTTAAGCCCGAACTACAATGAGCAGTTCTTC	CASSLSPNYNEQFF
TRBV11-2	TRBD1	TRBJ1-4	.	TGTGCCAGCAGCTTAAGGACAGGGTTACTTGAAAAACTGTTTTTT	CASSLRTGLLEKLFF
TRBV28	TRBD2	TRBJ2-1	.	TGTGCCAGCAGTTTATCTCCGGGAGGGCCGTATGAGCAGTTCTTC	CASSLSPGGPYEQFF
TRBV6-7	TRBD2	TRBJ2-3	.	TGTGCCAGCAGTTACAGCAGTCGGACTAGCGGACGCACAGATACGCAGTATTTT	CASSYSSRTSGRTDTQYF
TRBV30	.	TRBJ1-1	few	TGTGCCTGGAGTTGGACAGTAACCACTGAAGCTTTCTTT	CAWSWTVTTEAFF
TRBV10-2	TRBD1	TRBJ1-5	.	TGCGCCACCATAGACAGGGGGCCCAATCAGCCCCAGCATTTT	CATIDRGPNQPQHF
TRBV4-1	.	TRBJ1-1	.	TGCGCCAGCAGCCAAGTACAGGTGAACACTGAAGCTTTCTTT	CASSQVQVNTEAFF
TRBV7-8	.	TRBJ2-1	.	TGTGCCAGCAGCTTCGGGACAATTTACAATGAGCAGTTCTTC	CASSFGTIYNEQFF
TRBV5-4	TRBD2	TRBJ2-5	once	TGTGCCAGCAGCTCCATGGCACCAGCGGGGGATCAAGAGACCCAGTACTTC	CASSSMAPAGDQETQYF
TRBV15	.	TRBJ1-3	.	TGTGCCACCAGCAACGTAGCCGGGGTCTCTGGAAACACCATATATTTT	CATSNVAGVSGNTIYF
TRBV29-1	TRBD2	TRBJ2-5	.	TGCAGCGTAGGACTAGCGTGGGAGACCCAGTACTTC	CSVGLAWETQYF
TRBV7-9	TRBD1	TRBJ1-2	.	TGTGCCAGCAGCTCGAGGACAGGGGGGAACTATGGCTACACCTTC	CASSSRTGGNYGYTF
TRBV4-1	TRBD1	TRBJ1-1	once	TGCGCCAGCAGCCAAGATCCCTCCAGGGGGCTCGGCACTGAAGCTTTCTTT	CASSQDPSRGLGTEAFF